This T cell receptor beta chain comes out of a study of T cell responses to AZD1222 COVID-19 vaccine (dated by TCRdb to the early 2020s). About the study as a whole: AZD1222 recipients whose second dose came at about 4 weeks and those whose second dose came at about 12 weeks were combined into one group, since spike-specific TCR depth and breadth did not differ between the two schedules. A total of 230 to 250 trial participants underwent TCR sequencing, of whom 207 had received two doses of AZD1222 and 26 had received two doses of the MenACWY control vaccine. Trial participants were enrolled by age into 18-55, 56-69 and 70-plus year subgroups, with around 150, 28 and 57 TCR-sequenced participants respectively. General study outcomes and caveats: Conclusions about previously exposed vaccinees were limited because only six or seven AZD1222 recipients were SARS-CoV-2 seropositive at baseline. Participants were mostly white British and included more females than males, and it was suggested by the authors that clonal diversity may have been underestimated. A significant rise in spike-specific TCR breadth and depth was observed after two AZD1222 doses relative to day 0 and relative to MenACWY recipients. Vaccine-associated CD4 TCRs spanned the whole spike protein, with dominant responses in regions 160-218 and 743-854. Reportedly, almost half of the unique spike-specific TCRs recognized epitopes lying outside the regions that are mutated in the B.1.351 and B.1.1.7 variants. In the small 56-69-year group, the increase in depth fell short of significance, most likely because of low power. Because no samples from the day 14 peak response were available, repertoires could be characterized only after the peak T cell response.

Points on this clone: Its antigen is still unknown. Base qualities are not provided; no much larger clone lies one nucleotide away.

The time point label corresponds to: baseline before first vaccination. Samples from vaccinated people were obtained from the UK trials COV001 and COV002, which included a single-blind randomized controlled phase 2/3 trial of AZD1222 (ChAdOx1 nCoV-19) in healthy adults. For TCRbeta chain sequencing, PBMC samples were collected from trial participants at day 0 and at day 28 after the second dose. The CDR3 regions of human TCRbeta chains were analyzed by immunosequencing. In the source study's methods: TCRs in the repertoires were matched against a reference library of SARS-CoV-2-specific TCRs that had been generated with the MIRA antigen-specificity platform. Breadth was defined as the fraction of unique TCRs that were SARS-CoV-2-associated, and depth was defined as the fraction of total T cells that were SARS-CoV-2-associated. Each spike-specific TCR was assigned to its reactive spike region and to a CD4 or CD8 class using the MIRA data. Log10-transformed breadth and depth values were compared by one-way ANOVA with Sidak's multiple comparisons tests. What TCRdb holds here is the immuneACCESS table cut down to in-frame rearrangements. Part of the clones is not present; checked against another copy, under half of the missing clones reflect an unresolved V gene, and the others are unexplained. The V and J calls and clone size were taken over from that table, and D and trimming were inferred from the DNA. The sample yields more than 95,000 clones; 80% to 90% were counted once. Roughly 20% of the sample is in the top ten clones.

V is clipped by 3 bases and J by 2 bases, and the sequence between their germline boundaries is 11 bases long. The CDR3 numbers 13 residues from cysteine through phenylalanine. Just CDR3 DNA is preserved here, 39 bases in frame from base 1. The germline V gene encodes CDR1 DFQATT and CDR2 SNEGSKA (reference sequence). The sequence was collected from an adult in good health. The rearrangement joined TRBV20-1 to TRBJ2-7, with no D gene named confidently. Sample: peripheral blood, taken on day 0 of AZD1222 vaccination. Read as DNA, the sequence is TGCAGTGCTAGTGTGGGCGGAACCTACGAGCAGTACTTC. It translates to CSASVGGTYEQYF.